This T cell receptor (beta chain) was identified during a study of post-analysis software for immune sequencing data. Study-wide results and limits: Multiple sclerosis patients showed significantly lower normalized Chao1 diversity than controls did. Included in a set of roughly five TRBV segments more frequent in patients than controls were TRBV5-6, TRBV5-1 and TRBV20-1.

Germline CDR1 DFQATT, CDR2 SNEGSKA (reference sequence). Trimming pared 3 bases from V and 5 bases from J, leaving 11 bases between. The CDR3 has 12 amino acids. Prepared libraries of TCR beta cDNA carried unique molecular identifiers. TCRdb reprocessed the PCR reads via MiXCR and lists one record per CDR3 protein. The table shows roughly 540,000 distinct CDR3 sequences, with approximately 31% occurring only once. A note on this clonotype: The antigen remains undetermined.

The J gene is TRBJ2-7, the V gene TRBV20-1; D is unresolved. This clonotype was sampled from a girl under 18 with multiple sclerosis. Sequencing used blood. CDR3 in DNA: TGCAGTGCTAGCGACGGGTTCCACGAGCAGTACTTC. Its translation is CSASDGFHEQYF.